Below, 10 T cell receptor beta chains from the same sample are listed, as sequenced in a study of blood T cells in healthy people across ages. Primers used in a second PCR of roughly 6 to 11 cycles were a sample-barcoded 5' primer and a J-beta primer mix. From the 5' RACE reads, TCRdb called clonotypes with MiXCR, one entry per CDR3 protein. Of hundreds of thousands of distinct CDR3 sequences listed, approximately 40% are singletons. Sequencing used blood. The receptor source for this set is an elderly man in good health.

The sample holds a few counts of this clonotype. This sequence joins TRBV6-6 and TRBJ2-1, with 10 bases fitting TRBD2. Germline values: CDR1 MNHNY, CDR2 SVGAGI (reference sequence). CDR3 length equals 15 residues. V trimming: 6 bases; J trimming: 7 bases; junction bases outside the gene matches: 9. This CDR3 is CASSSAGGPQNEQFF. In DNA, the CDR3 is TGTGCCAGCAGCTCAGCGGGGGGGCCTCAGAATGAGCAGTTCTTC.

J is TRBJ2-7 and V is TRBV4-2; 8 bases line up with TRBD2. Germline CDR1 is LGHNA and CDR2 is YNFKEQ. V dropped 2 bases and J dropped 7; count of bases not matched to a gene: 13. This CDR3 has 16 residues. Written as DNA, the CDR3 is TGTGCCAGCAGCCAATCTTCGGGACTAGGAGGTATTGAGCAGTACTTC. As protein: CASSQSSGLGGIEQYF.

This clonotype has more than one count but fewer than ten. The V and J genes are TRBV7-2 and TRBJ1-1; TRBD1 might be the D (5 bases). The CDR3 consists of 14 residues. V lost 7 bases, J lost 1 base, and 13 bases lay in between. Germline V gene sequence: CDR1 SGHTA, CDR2 FQGNSA. The CDR3 sequence is CASTQGTENTEAFF. The CDR3 nucleotides read TGTGCCAGCACCCAAGGGACGGAGAACACTGAAGCTTTCTTT.

This chain connects TRBV28 to TRBJ1-5; 7 bases line up with TRBD1. The J segment lost 0 bases and the V segment lost 3 bases, leaving 2 bases of the junction unmatched. The CDR3 contains 15 residues. In germline, CDR1 is MDHEN, CDR2 SYDVKM. CDR3 sequence: CASSLGQFSNQPQHF. The CDR3 nucleotides read TGTGCCAGCAGTTTGGGACAGTTTAGCAATCAGCCCCAGCATTTT.

V gene TRBV6-2 or TRBV6-3 combines with J gene TRBJ2-5; D remains unclear. V lost 6 bases and J lost 5, with 22 bases in between. The CDR3 consists of 16 residues. Germline CDR1 reads MNHEY; CDR2 reads SVGEGT. The CDR3 region has the DNA TGTGCCAGCAGCTTTGATGACAACCTCCCACGGGAGACCCAGTACTTC. Translated, it gives CASSFDDNLPRETQYF.

The chain links TRBV12-3 or TRBV12-4 to TRBJ1-5, with a tentative D call TRBD1 (5 bases). V was shortened by 6 bases and J by 9 bases, with 21 bases between the two germline ends. This CDR3 is 15 amino acids long. The CDR3 here is CASSPRTGRGGPQHF. DNA of the CDR3: TGTGCCAGCAGCCCCCGGACCGGCCGTGGGGGGCCCCAGCATTTT.

Comment on this clonotype: A read error may be the cause here, since a much bigger clone is one base away. This chain links TRBV16 with TRBJ2-5; D is perhaps TRBD2 (6 bases). The CDR3 covers 13 residues. The V gene lost 3 bases and the J gene lost 14 bases, with 19 bases spanning the gap. CDR1 and CDR2 (germline): KGHSY, FQNENV. In nucleotides, the CDR3 is TGTGCCAGCAGCCAGCGGGACGGTAACATTCACTACTTC. It encodes CASSQRDGNIHYF.

The chain links TRBV6-2 or TRBV6-3 to TRBJ2-5; 8 bases are a match to TRBD1. The J segment lost 4 bases and the V segment lost 0 bases, leaving 7 bases of the junction unmatched. Germline V CDR1 and CDR2: MNHEY, SVGEGT. The CDR3 is 16 residues long. The CDR3 sequence: CASSYSAGRGLETQYF. CDR3 DNA: TGTGCCAGCAGTTACTCAGCCGGCAGGGGGCTAGAGACCCAGTACTTC.

This clonotype was counted a few times. This rearrangement joins TRBV20-1 to TRBJ2-7; the D is unclear. CDR1 is DFQATT and CDR2 is SNEGSKA in the germline V gene (reference sequence). V lost 0 bases and J 0 bases, leaving 9 bases between the germline ends. This CDR3 is 14 amino acids long. The CDR3 loop is CSARDLESSYEQYF. The CDR3 coding sequence is TGCAGTGCTAGAGATTTAGAGAGCTCCTACGAGCAGTACTTC.

V is TRBV20-1 and J is TRBJ2-7, with D perhaps TRBD1 (5 bases). This CDR3 has 14 amino acids. Germline V gene data show CDR1 as DFQATT and CDR2 as SNEGSKA (reference sequence). The V end was cut by 2 bases, the J end by 3 bases, with 14 bases between. CDR3 sequence reads: CSARRFDSSYEQYF. CDR3 bases: TGCAGTGCTAGAAGATTTGACAGTAGCTACGAGCAGTACTTC.